This record covers a single TCR beta chain. These data come from a study of blood T cell repertoires in COVID-19. Per the germline V gene, CDR1 is SNHLY and CDR2 is FYNNEI. The CDR3 totals 14 residues. V lost 7 bases and J 7 bases, leaving 16 bases between the germline ends. Using immunoSEQ multiplex PCR, the repertoire was profiled, and TCRdb retains in-frame clones only, with some absent. The sample includes about 210,000 clones, over 75% of them seen just once. The genes are TRBV2 and TRBJ1-4; D gene unclear. The source is a woman in her forties with acute or convalescent COVID-19. Sequencing was done on a sample of peripheral blood. CDR3 nucleotide sequence: TGTGCCAGCATACGGGGATTACTGGCTGAAAAACTGTTTTTT. Translated: CASIRGLLAEKLFF.